A selection of T cell receptor beta chains follows, all from one sample in a study of T cell repertoires in cytomegalovirus infection. TCRdb fed the reads into MiXCR, producing one record per CDR3 protein. There are fewer than 350,000 distinct CDR3 sequences in the sample; roughly 15% occur only once, and around 11% lies in the top ten. Sequenced: PBMCs. These receptors originate from a human donor in good health (CMV status not recorded). Some clones in this sample may be carry-over from other donors' samples. The CDR3 runs from the conserved cysteine through the conserved F or W. D genes are given only for firm matches. The size field is filled for only some rows; it gives once, few, many or a size class.

d_call,v_call,clone_size,j_call,cdr3_aa,cdr3_nt
NA,TRBV6-5,NA,TRBJ1-6,CASSYTLSRSQTTNSPLHF,TGTGCCAGCAGTTATACCTTATCCCGGTCGCAGACAACTAATTCACCCCTCCACTTT
TRBD1,TRBV15,NA,TRBJ2-7,CATSTGTGVEQYF,TGTGCCACCAGCACCGGAACAGGGGTCGAGCAGTACTTC
NA,TRBV3-1,few,TRBJ1-1,CASSPYGHAGRMNTEAFF,TGTGCCAGCAGCCCTTACGGACACGCCGGACGGATGAACACTGAAGCTTTCTTT
NA,TRBV12-3/TRBV12-4,NA,TRBJ2-1,CASSLVPGWAEQFF,TGTGCCAGCAGTTTAGTCCCAGGGTGGGCTGAGCAGTTCTTC
NA,TRBV7-2,many,TRBJ1-6,CASSWGASGAAHSPLHF,TGTGCCAGCAGCTGGGGGGCCTCGGGGGCTGCTCATTCACCCCTCCACTTT
NA,TRBV7-2,many,TRBJ1-2,CASSLYQGLANYGYTF,TGTGCCAGCAGCTTATATCAGGGTTTAGCTAACTATGGCTACACCTTC
NA,TRBV12-3/TRBV12-4,few,TRBJ1-2,CASKQSANYGYTF,TGTGCCAGCAAACAGTCAGCTAACTATGGCTACACCTTC
NA,TRBV3-1,NA,TRBJ2-7,CASSRGQQDYEQYF,TGTGCCAGCAGCCGAGGTCAACAAGACTACGAGCAGTACTTC
TRBD1,TRBV25-1,few,TRBJ1-2,CASSDGRGRWFGYTF,TGTGCCAGCAGTGATGGCAGGGGGCGATGGTTTGGCTACACCTTC
NA,TRBV6-2/TRBV6-3,many,TRBJ1-1,CASSYHPEGHTEAFF,TGTGCCAGCAGTTACCACCCTGAGGGCCACACTGAAGCTTTCTTT
NA,TRBV10-3,many,TRBJ1-3,CATRDQQSGNTIYF,TGTGCCACGAGGGATCAGCAATCTGGAAACACCATATATTTT
NA,TRBV12-3/TRBV12-4,NA,TRBJ2-1,CASSSVGSYNEQFF,TGTGCCAGCAGTTCTGTGGGATCCTACAATGAGCAGTTCTTC
NA,TRBV20-1,NA,TRBJ1-6,CSARDSRDPNNSPLHF,TGCAGTGCTAGAGATAGTCGGGACCCCAATAATTCACCCCTCCACTTT
NA,TRBV10-3,many,TRBJ1-5,CAISEWGESNQPQHF,TGTGCCATCAGTGAGTGGGGGGAGAGCAATCAGCCCCAGCATTTT
TRBD2,TRBV28,many,TRBJ2-1,CASSLSWTSGGALDEQFF,TGTGCCAGCAGTTTATCCTGGACTAGCGGGGGGGCTTTAGATGAGCAGTTCTTC
NA,TRBV5-1,NA,TRBJ1-1,CASSTTNSNTEAFF,TGCGCCAGCAGCACCACTAACAGCAACACTGAAGCTTTCTTT
NA,TRBV6-5,NA,TRBJ2-3,CASSYFGGRTDTQYF,TGTGCCAGCAGTTACTTCGGGGGGCGCACAGATACGCAGTATTTT
NA,TRBV14,NA,TRBJ2-3,CASSPIQGPTDTQYF,TGTGCCAGCAGCCCCATACAGGGACCCACAGATACGCAGTATTTT
TRBD1,TRBV7-6,medium-sized,TRBJ1-2,CASSLEETGGDGYTF,TGTGCCAGCAGCTTAGAAGAGACAGGGGGCGACGGCTACACCTTC
TRBD2,TRBV7-9,NA,TRBJ2-5,CASVYGGDSKETQYF,TGTGCCAGCGTCTACGGGGGGGATTCGAAAGAGACCCAGTACTTC
NA,TRBV7-2,many,TRBJ2-1,CASSSPPGRNEQFF,TGTGCCAGCAGCTCACCCCCTGGACGGAATGAGCAGTTCTTC
NA,TRBV6-2/TRBV6-3,many,TRBJ1-5,CASSYYRQPQHF,TGTGCCAGCAGTTACTACCGTCAGCCCCAGCATTTT
NA,TRBV15,NA,TRBJ2-5,CATSRDKVRETQYF,TGTGCCACCAGCAGAGATAAGGTTCGAGAGACCCAGTACTTC
TRBD1,TRBV28,few,TRBJ1-2,CASGTGGNLGYGYTF,TGTGCTTCCGGGACAGGGGGTAATCTAGGCTATGGCTACACCTTC
NA,TRBV7-9,NA,TRBJ2-1,CASSFPPVYNEQFF,TGTGCCAGCAGCTTCCCCCCGGTCTACAATGAGCAGTTCTTC
NA,TRBV7-6,many,TRBJ2-3,CASSSGATTSTDTQYF,TGTGCCAGCAGCTCAGGGGCGACAACCAGCACAGATACGCAGTATTTT
NA,TRBV15,NA,TRBJ2-7,CATSRLRDSIYEQYF,TGTGCCACCAGCCGCCTCCGGGACTCAATCTACGAGCAGTACTTC
NA,TRBV7-2,many,TRBJ2-3,CASSFSSTDTQYF,TGTGCCAGCAGCTTTTCTAGCACAGATACGCAGTATTTT
NA,TRBV12-3/TRBV12-4,many,TRBJ2-7,CASSRFGKQGSGYEQYF,TGTGCCAGCAGTCGATTTGGGAAACAGGGATCGGGCTACGAGCAGTACTTC
TRBD1,TRBV7-8,many,TRBJ2-2,CASSLARQGAFAGELFF,TGTGCCAGCAGCTTAGCCAGACAGGGGGCTTTCGCCGGGGAGCTGTTTTTT
NA,TRBV12-3/TRBV12-4,many,TRBJ1-3,CASSRFYQSGNTIYF,TGTGCCAGCAGCAGATTCTACCAATCCGGAAACACCATATATTTT
NA,TRBV6-1,many,TRBJ2-3,CACGGQRVNTDTQYF,TGTGCCTGTGGGGGGCAGCGGGTGAACACAGATACGCAGTATTTT
TRBD1,TRBV7-9,many,TRBJ1-1,CASSPQGVGETEAFF,TGTGCCAGCAGCCCCCAGGGGGTTGGAGAAACTGAAGCTTTCTTT
NA,TRBV5-1,few,TRBJ2-7,CASSPIGRGTYEQYF,TGCGCCAGCAGCCCGATCGGACGGGGGACCTACGAGCAGTACTTC
NA,TRBV10-3,NA,TRBJ2-5,CAISGQGQETQYF,TGTGCCATCAGTGGCCAGGGGCAAGAGACCCAGTACTTC
NA,TRBV7-6,many,TRBJ2-1,CASSFNGYNEQFF,TGTGCCAGCAGCTTTAACGGCTACAATGAGCAGTTCTTC
NA,TRBV7-9,many,TRBJ2-7,CASSPNTEQYF,TGTGCCAGCAGCCCCAACACCGAGCAGTACTTC